Listed below are T cell receptor beta chains from one sample, sequenced in a study of cytomegalovirus exposure and HLA in healthy donors. Using immunoSEQ multiplex PCR, the repertoire was profiled, and TCRdb retains in-frame clones only, with some absent. The table has 95,000 to 150,000 clones, about 8.6% seen once; the top ten hold 5.5% to 7.5%. What was sequenced was PBMCs. The source is a woman aged 40 to 49 in good health and CMV-seropositive. Each CDR3 is given with its conserved first and last residue.

>TRBV5-1|TRBJ2-7
CASSLAGTYAYEQYF
>TRBV6-5|TRBJ1-5
CASSYGGQPNQPQHF
>TRBV19|TRBJ2-7
CASSKGTGGDWYEQYF
>TRBV7-6|TRBJ2-1
CASSLARGDEQFF
>TRBV7-6|TRBJ2-7
CASSLQQGPYEQYF
>TRBV19|TRBJ2-3
CASSSERGGRTDTQYF
>TRBV28|TRBJ2-7
CASSLPGQGYYEQYF
>TRBV7-6|TRBJ1-2
CASSPMTGDGYTF
>TRBV7-9|TRBJ2-5
CASSGTGLQETQYF
>TRBV28|TRBJ1-1
CASTRESPQEAFF
>TRBV5-6|TRBJ1-2
CASSQLQGRPNYGYTF
>TRBV9|TRBJ1-6
CASTPRGDRQNSPLHF
>TRBV2|TRBJ1-1
CASSAPGLPEAFF
>TRBV6-6|TRBJ2-1
CASSPELAGVQFF
>TRBV6-1|TRBJ2-7
CASTRQGAWEQYF
>TRBV5-1|TRBJ2-7
CASSRGYLGEQYF
>TRBV19|TRBJ1-1
CASNGQGNTEAFF
>TRBV5-6|TRBJ1-6
CASSLRLSSSYNSPLHF
>TRBV6-5|TRBJ1-1
CASSYSSGREDTEAFF
>TRBV5-1|TRBJ1-1
CASSLSGGESAYSEAFF
>TRBV7-8|TRBJ1-1
CASSLRGQVHYEAFF
>TRBV28|TRBJ2-1
CASSKGGGPYNEQFF
>TRBV11-3|TRBJ2-6
CASSWYGEGANVLTF
>TRBV27|TRBJ1-2
CASSLARTTVNYGYTF
>TRBV9|TRBJ2-4
CASSDKCRTEIAKNIQYF
>TRBV2|TRBJ1-5
CASSGQGRNQPQHF
>TRBV29-1|TRBJ1-4
CSSATNEKLFF
>TRBV27|TRBJ2-1
CASISGNSGVNEQFF
>TRBV7-8|TRBJ2-7
CASSSFLQGSSYEQYF